Shown below are 8 T cell receptor beta chains from a single sample sequenced in a study of T cells in Graves' hyperthyroidism and ophthalmopathy. Amplified TCR beta CDR3 regions came from RNA transcripts. During a first-round RT-PCR of the TCR CDR3, the HTBI primer set was used. From the multiplex PCR reads, TCRdb called clonotypes with MiXCR, one entry per CDR3 protein. The sample carries approximately 400,000 distinct CDR3 sequences, around 16% recorded once. Sequencing was done on a sample of blood. These receptors were obtained from a woman between 18 and 30 years old with Graves' hyperthyroidism.

The rearrangement links TRBV27 to TRBJ1-5; D is ambiguous. Trimming removed 6 bases from V and 0 bases from J, with 12 bases in between. Germline V gene lookup returns CDR1 MNHEY and CDR2 SMNVEV (reference sequence). CDR3 length: 15 residues. CDR3 in DNA: TGTGCCAGCAGACCCCTCCCAAATAGCAATCAGCCCCAGCATTTT. Protein: CASRPLPNSNQPQHF.

In its sample, this clonotype was seen a few times. J is TRBJ1-4 and V is TRBV14, with D hard to call. The V end lost 6 bases, the J end lost 7 bases, and 15 bases lay between the germline ends. The germline CDR1 and CDR2 sequences are SGHDN and FVKESK. The CDR3 spans 14 residues. The CDR3 bases are TGTGCCAGCAGTCGTCTCCATGCCGGTGAAAAACTGTTTTTT. It is translated as CASSRLHAGEKLFF.

This clonotype was counted ten times or more. The chain employs TRBV2 and TRBJ2-6; 7 bases map to TRBD2. The CDR3 runs 17 residues. CDR1 and CDR2 (germline): SNHLY, FYNNEI. Unmatched junction bases numbered 8, after V lost 6 bases and J lost 0 bases. The CDR3: CASRLSGMSSGANVLTF. DNA of the CDR3: TGTGCCAGCAGATTAAGCGGGATGAGCTCTGGGGCCAACGTCCTGACTTTC.

This clonotype showed up many times. J is TRBJ2-1 and V is TRBV20-1; D might be TRBD1 (7 bases). With 1 base removed from V and 0 bases from J, the gap between germline ends came to 13 bases. Germline V gives CDR1 DFQATT, CDR2 SNEGSKA (reference sequence). CDR3 length: 16 residues. CDR3 loop: CSARVQGGSSYNEQFF. CDR3 DNA sequence: TGCAGTGCTAGAGTCCAGGGGGGTAGCTCCTACAATGAGCAGTTCTTC.

This clonotype was detected a few times. The V call is TRBV4-1, the J call TRBJ1-1; D might be TRBD1 (6 bases). Germline V lookup: CDR1 MGHRA, CDR2 YSYEKL. CDR3 length: 16 amino acids. The V end was cut by 1 base, the J end by 5 bases, with 17 bases between. CDR3 in amino acids: CASSQVFNREWTEAFF. The CDR3 DNA reads TGCGCCAGCAGCCAAGTCTTCAACAGGGAGTGGACTGAAGCTTTCTTT.

The chain joins TRBV7-9 to TRBJ2-3; tentatively, D is TRBD2 (6 bases). The CDR3 is made up of 20 amino acids. The ends were cut back, 1 base at V and 0 bases at J, with 23 bases in the middle. The germline V gene has CDR1 SEHNR and CDR2 FQNEAQ (reference sequence). CDR3: CASSLGHRRDSRFSTDTQYF. Here the CDR3 DNA reads TGTGCCAGCAGCTTAGGTCACAGGAGGGACTCCCGTTTTAGCACAGATACGCAGTATTTT.

This clonotype was seen repeatedly, ten times or more. The V call is TRBV11-1, the J call TRBJ1-3; the D gene is possibly TRBD1 (5 bases). The CDR3 totals 14 residues. V was clipped by 5 bases and J by 4 bases, with 12 bases between them. Germline lookup yields CDR1 SGHAT and CDR2 FQDESV (reference sequence). CDR3 loop: CASSKAGDGNTIYF. The DNA of the CDR3 is TGTGCCAGCAGCAAAGCTGGGGACGGAAACACCATATATTTT. Full variable domain (missing parts from reference TRBV11-1 and TRBJ1-3): EAEVAQSPRYKITEKSQAVAFWCDPISGHATLYWYRQILGQGPELLVQFQDESVVDDSQLPKDRFSAERLKGVDSTLKIQPAELGDSAMYLCASSKAGDGNTIYFGEGSWLTVV.

This clonotype showed up many times. The genes are TRBV20-1 and TRBJ2-3; 9 positions match TRBD2. J gave up 2 bases and V 4 bases, and 16 bases lay outside the gene matches. Germline V gives CDR1 DFQATT, CDR2 SNEGSKA (reference sequence). This CDR3 comprises 18 residues. The CDR3: CSATSPISGSIPTDTQYF. CDR3 sequence (DNA): TGCAGTGCTACTTCACCCATTAGCGGGAGCATTCCCACAGATACGCAGTATTTT.